This TCR beta chain stems from a study of human T cells and chemical hapten exposure. TCRdb re-called the RACE reads through MiXCR, storing one row per CDR3 protein. The profile covers about 64,000 distinct CDR3 sequences, with approximately 10% appearing a single time and about 2% taken by the ten largest. Indicated time point: patch test 3, about 24 weeks after DPC sensitization. This sample's treatment: therapeutic diphenylcyclopropenone sensitization with weekly scalp DPC. In its sample, this clonotype was seen a few times. V lost 4 bases and J lost 0; bases outside the gene matches: 6. Germline CDR1 is SQVTM and CDR2 is ANQGSEA. The CDR3 has 16 residues.

This receptor was obtained from a woman in her twenties or thirties with alopecia areata. Some clones in this sample may be carry-over from other donors' samples. The V gene is TRBV29-1, the J gene TRBJ2-5; 12 bases agree with TRBD2. This sample comprised whole blood, obtained in connection with sensitization to the hapten diphenylcyclopropenone (DPC). The CDR3 protein is CSVALAGGVDQETQYF. The CDR3 region has the DNA TGCAGCGTTGCTCTAGCGGGAGGGGTAGACCAAGAGACCCAGTACTTC.